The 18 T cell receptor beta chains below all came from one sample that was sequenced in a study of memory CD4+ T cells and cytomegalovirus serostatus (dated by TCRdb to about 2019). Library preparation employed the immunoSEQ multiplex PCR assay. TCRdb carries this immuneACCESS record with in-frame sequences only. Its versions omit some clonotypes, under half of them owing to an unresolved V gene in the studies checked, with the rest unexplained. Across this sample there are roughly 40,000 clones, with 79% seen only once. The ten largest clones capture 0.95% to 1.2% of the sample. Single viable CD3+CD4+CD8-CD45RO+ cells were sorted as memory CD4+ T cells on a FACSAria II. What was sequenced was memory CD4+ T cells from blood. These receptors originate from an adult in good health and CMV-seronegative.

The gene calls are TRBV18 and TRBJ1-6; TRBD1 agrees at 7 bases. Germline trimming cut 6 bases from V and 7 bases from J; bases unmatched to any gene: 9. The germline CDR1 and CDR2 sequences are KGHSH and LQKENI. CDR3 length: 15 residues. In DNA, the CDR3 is TGTGCCAGCTCCCAGGGACAGTCGGAGAATTCACCCCTCCACTTT. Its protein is CASSQGQSENSPLHF.

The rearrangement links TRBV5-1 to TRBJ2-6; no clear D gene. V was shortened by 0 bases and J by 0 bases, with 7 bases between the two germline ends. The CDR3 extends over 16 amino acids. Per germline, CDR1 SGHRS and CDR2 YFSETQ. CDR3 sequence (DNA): TGCGCCAGCAGCTTGGAAAGGGTCTCTGGGGCCAACGTCCTGACTTTC. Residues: CASSLERVSGANVLTF.

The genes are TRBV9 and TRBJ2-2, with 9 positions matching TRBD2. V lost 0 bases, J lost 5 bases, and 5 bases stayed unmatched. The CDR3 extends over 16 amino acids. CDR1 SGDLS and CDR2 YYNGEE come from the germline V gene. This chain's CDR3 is CASSVVDSGSTGELFF. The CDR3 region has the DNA TGTGCCAGCAGCGTAGTCGATAGCGGGAGTACCGGGGAGCTGTTTTTT.

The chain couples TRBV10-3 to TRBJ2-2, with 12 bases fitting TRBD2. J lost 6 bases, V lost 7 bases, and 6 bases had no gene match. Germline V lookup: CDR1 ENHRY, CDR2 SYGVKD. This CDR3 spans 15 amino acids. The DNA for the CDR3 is TGTGCCATCACCGAGACTAGCGGGAGTTCCGGGGAGCTGTTTTTT. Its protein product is CAITETSGSSGELFF.

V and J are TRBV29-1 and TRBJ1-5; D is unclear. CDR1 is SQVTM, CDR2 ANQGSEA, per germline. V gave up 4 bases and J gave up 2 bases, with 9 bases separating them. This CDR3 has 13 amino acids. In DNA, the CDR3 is TGCAGCGTTGTTGAGGGAGGCAATCAGCCCCAGCATTTT. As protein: CSVVEGGNQPQHF.

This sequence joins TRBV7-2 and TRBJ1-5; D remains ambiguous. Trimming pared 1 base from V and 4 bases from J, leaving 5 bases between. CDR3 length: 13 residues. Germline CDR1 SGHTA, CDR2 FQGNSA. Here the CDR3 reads CASSLVINQPQHF. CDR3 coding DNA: TGTGCCAGCAGCTTAGTGATTAATCAGCCCCAGCATTTT. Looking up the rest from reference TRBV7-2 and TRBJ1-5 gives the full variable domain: GAGVSQSPSNKVTEKGKDVELRCDPISGHTALYWYRQSLGQGLEFLIYFQGNSAPDKSGLPSDRFSAERTGGSVSTLTIQRTQQEDSAVYLCASSLVINQPQHFGDGTRLSIL.

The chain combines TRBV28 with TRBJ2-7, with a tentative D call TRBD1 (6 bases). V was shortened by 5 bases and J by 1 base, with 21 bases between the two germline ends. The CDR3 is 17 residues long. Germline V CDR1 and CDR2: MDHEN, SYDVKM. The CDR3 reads CASSQPLGGWTSYEQYF. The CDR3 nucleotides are TGTGCCAGCAGTCAGCCTCTTGGGGGCTGGACGTCCTACGAGCAGTACTTC.

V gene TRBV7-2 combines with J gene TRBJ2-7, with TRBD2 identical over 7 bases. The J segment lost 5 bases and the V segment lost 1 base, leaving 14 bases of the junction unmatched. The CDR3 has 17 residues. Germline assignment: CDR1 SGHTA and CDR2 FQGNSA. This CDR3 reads CASSLGGYGGGPNEQYF. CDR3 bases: TGTGCCAGCAGCTTAGGGGGGTACGGGGGAGGGCCCAACGAGCAGTACTTC.

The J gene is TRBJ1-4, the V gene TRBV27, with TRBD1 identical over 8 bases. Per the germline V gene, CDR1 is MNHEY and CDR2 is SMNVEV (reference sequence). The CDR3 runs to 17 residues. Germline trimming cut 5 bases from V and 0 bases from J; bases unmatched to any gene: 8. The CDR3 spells CASSAGTGLATNEKLFF. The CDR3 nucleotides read TGTGCCAGCAGTGCCGGGACAGGTCTGGCAACTAATGAAAAACTGTTTTTT.

In DNA, the CDR3 is TGTGCCAGCACGGGACAGCAGAATCAGCCCCAGCATTTT. This translates into CASTGQQNQPQHF. The rearrangement uses TRBV2 and TRBJ1-5; the match to TRBD1 covers 7 bases. The germline V gene has CDR1 SNHLY and CDR2 FYNNEI. CDR3 length equals 13 residues. The J segment lost 4 bases and the V segment lost 7 bases, leaving 4 bases of the junction unmatched.

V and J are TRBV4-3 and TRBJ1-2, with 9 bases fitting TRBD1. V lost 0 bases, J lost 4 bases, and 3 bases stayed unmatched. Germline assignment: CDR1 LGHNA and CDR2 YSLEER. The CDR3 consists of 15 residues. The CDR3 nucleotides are TGCGCCAGCAGCCAAGAGGGACAGGGCGCCTATGGCTACACCTTC. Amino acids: CASSQEGQGAYGYTF.

CDR3 coding DNA: TGTGCCAGCTCGCCCGGAACCCGTGAAAAACTGTTTTTT. It translates to CASSPGTREKLFF. The rearrangement joins TRBV18 to TRBJ1-4; no reliable D call. Germline V gene sequence: CDR1 KGHSH, CDR2 LQKENI. Trimming cost V 6 bases and J 7 bases, with 12 bases left between them. This CDR3 has 13 residues.

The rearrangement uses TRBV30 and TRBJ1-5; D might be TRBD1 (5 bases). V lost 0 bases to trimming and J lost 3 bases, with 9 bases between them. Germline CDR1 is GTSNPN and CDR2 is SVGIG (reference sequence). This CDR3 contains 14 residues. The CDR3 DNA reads TGTGCCTGGAGTGTAGGGGCAGACAATCAGCCCCAGCATTTT. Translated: CAWSVGADNQPQHF.

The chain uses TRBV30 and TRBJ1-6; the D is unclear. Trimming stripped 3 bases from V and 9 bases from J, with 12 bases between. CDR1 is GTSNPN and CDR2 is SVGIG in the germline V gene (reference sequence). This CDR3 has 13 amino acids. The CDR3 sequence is CAWSPRPSSPLHF. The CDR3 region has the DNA TGTGCCTGGAGCCCCCGCCCATCTTCACCCCTCCACTTT.

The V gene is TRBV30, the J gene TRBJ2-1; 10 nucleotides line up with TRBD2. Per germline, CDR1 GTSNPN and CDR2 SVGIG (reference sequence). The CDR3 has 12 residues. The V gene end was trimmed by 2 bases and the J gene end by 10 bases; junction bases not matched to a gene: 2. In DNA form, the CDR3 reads TGTGCCTGGAGTACTAGCGGGATGGAGCAGTTCTTC. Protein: CAWSTSGMEQFF. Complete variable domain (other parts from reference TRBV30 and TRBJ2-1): SQTIHQWPATLVQPVGSPLSLECTVEGTSNPNLYWYRQAAGRGLQLLFYSVGIGQISSEVPQNLSASRPQDRQFILSSKKLLLSDSGFYLCAWSTSGMEQFFGPGTRLTVL.

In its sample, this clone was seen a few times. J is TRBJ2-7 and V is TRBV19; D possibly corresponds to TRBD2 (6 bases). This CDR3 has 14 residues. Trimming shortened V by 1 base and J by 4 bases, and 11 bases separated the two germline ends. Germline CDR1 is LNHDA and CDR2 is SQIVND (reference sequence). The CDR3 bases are TGTGCCAGTAGTATAGGTAGCGGCGTATACGAGCAGTACTTC. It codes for CASSIGSGVYEQYF.

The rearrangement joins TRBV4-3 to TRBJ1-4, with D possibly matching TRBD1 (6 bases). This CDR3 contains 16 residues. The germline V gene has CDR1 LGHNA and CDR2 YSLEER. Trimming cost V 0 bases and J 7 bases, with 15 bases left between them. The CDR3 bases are TGCGCCAGCAGCCAAGACACCTATCGAGGGGGTGAAAAACTGTTTTTT. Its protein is CASSQDTYRGGEKLFF.

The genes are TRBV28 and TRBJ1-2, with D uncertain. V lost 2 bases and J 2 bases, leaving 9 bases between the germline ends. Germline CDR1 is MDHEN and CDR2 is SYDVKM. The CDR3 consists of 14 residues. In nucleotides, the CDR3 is TGTGCCAGCAGTTTAAGCCAGCTGAACTATGGCTACACCTTC. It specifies CASSLSQLNYGYTF.